The clone carrying this T cell receptor (beta chain) occurred many times. What it binds is unknown. This CDR3 region has 16 residues. The germline V gene encodes CDR1 MGHRA and CDR2 YSYEKL. The V and J ends lost 2 bases and 8 bases respectively, with 19 bases between them. The entry originates in a study of regulatory T cells in long-lasting Graves disease. General study results and limits: Persistent disease favored TRBV28, TRBJ1-2 and TRBJ2-5.

The time point is: newly diagnosed GD, antithyroid drugs for less than 3 months. Extracted RNA from PBMCs served as the source of the TCR library. Under American Thyroid Association guidelines, Graves' disease was diagnosed. To make TCR beta libraries, researchers used iRepertoire HTBI primers and Arm-PCR of CDR3 regions. TCRdb reprocessed the multiplex PCR reads via MiXCR and lists one record per CDR3 protein. This table holds 400,000 to 550,000 distinct CDR3 sequences, less than 20% found once. These same data were also listed under a study on T cells in Graves' hyperthyroidism and ophthalmopathy.

This TCR came from a woman between 25 and 40 years old with Graves disease. The rearrangement links TRBV4-1 to TRBJ2-1; possibly TRBD1 for D (5 bases). Sequenced here: peripheral blood mononuclear cells (PBMCs), sampled at new diagnosis, from a patient treated with antithyroid drugs. CDR3 sequence (DNA): TGCGCCAGCAGCCAACTTGTTGGACATGGTTCTGATGAGCAGTTCTTC. Translating gives CASSQLVGHGSDEQFF.